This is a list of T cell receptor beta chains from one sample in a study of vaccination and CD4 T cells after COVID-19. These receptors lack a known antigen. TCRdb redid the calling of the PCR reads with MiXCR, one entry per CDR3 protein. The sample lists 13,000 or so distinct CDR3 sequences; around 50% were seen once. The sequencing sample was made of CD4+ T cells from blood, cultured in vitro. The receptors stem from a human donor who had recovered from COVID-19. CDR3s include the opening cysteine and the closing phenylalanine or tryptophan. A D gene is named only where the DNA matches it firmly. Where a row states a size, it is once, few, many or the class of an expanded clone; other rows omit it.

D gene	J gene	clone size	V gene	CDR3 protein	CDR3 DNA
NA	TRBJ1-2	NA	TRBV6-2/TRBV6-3	CASSYAAYGYTF	TGTGCCAGCAGTTATGCAGCCTATGGCTACACCTTC
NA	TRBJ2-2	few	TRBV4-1	CASSRVGELFF	TGCGCCAGCAGCCGCGTTGGGGAGCTGTTTTTT
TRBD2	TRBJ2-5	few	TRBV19	CASRGLGLAPETQYF	TGTGCCAGTAGAGGGTTGGGACTAGCACCTGAGACCCAGTACTTC
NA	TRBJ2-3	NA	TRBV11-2	CASSLDTGRGTDTQYF	TGTGCCAGCAGCTTAGACACCGGGCGTGGGACAGATACGCAGTATTTT
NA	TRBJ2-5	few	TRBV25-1	CASSPTRGPGGTQYF	TGTGCCAGCAGTCCCACCCGGGGGCCGGGGGGGACCCAGTACTTC
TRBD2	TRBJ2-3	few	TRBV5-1	CASSLGLAGGTDTQYF	TGCGCCAGCAGCCTGGGACTAGCGGGGGGCACAGATACGCAGTATTTT
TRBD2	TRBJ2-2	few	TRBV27	CASSKHPAGGPGELFF	TGTGCCAGCAGTAAACATCCAGCGGGGGGGCCCGGGGAGCTGTTTTTT
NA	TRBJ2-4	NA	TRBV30	CAWRKLLAKNIQYF	TGTGCCTGGAGGAAGTTATTAGCCAAAAACATTCAGTACTTC
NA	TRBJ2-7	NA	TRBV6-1	CASSETVRYEQYF	TGTGCCAGCAGTGAAACGGTGAGGTACGAGCAGTACTTC
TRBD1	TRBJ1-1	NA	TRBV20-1	CSAIGQVNTEAFF	TGCAGTGCTATTGGACAGGTCAACACTGAAGCTTTCTTT
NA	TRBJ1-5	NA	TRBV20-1	CSARASKGNQPQHF	TGCAGTGCTAGGGCTTCAAAGGGGAATCAGCCCCAGCATTTT
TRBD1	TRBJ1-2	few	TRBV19	CASTLPGTGVQGYTF	TGTGCCAGTACCCTGCCCGGGACAGGGGTACAAGGCTACACCTTC